A single sample gave rise to the 12 T cell receptor beta chains below, sequenced in a study of T cells in Graves' hyperthyroidism and ophthalmopathy. TCR beta CDR3 regions were amplified from RNA transcripts. With the HTBI primer set, the TCR CDR3 went through a first round of RT-PCR. TCRdb fed the multiplex PCR reads into MiXCR, producing one record per CDR3 protein. The sample includes a few hundred thousand distinct CDR3 sequences, approximately 13% of them seen just once. The sequenced material came from blood. The receptors derive from a woman in her forties with Graves' ophthalmopathy.

In this sample, this clonotype turned up many times. The chain couples TRBV7-9 to TRBJ1-2; the match to TRBD1 covers 9 bases. V lost 4 bases to trimming and J lost 6 bases; unmatched junction nucleotides: 15. Germline V gene data show CDR1 as SEHNR and CDR2 as FQNEAQ (reference sequence). CDR3 length equals 17 residues. CDR3 sequence (DNA): TGTGCCAGCAGCTCTTTACGATGGACAGGGGAATTTGATGGCTACACCTTC. It codes for CASSSLRWTGEFDGYTF. The full variable domain, completed using reference TRBV7-9 and TRBJ1-2, is DTGVSQNPRHKITKRGQNVTFRCDPISEHNRLYWYRQTLGQGPEFLTYFQNEAQLEKSRLLSDRFSAERPKGSFSTLEIQRTEQGDSAMYLCASSSLRWTGEFDGYTFGSGTRLTVV.

The V call is TRBV12-3 or TRBV12-4, the J call TRBJ1-3, with D uncertain. CDR3 length: 16 amino acids. Deletions cut 5 bases from V and 2 bases from J, with 16 bases between. The CDR3 loop reads CASSQRRSVTGNTIYF. In nucleotides, the CDR3 is TGTGCCAGCAGTCAACGGAGGTCTGTAACTGGAAACACCATATATTTT.

The chain is built from TRBV3-1 and TRBJ1-3, with D perhaps matching TRBD1 (6 bases). V gave up 4 bases and J gave up 0 bases, with 13 bases separating them. In germline, CDR1 is LGHDT, CDR2 YNNKEL (reference sequence). The CDR3 loop spans 16 amino acids. The CDR3 is CASSRGQQYSGNTIYF. CDR3 DNA sequence: TGTGCCAGCAGCCGCGGACAGCAGTACTCTGGAAACACCATATATTTT.

This clonotype was detected only once. The chain has TRBV15 and TRBJ2-1; 10 bases are a match to TRBD2. The germline gives CDR1 LNHNV, CDR2 YYDKDF (reference sequence). The V segment lost 3 bases and the J segment 9 bases; nucleotides outside the gene matches: 8. This CDR3 has 15 residues. The DNA for the CDR3 is TGTGCCACCAGCAGGGCTAGCGGGAGTGGGAGTGAGCAGTTCTTC. As protein: CATSRASGSGSEQFF.

This clonotype was found many times. The chain couples TRBV7-6 to TRBJ2-1, with 14 bases matching TRBD2. The CDR3 is made up of 16 amino acids. The germline gives CDR1 SGHVS, CDR2 FNYEAQ. Trimming removed 0 bases from V and 10 bases from J; junction bases left unmatched: 5. The CDR3 protein is CASSLAGTSGSREQFF. The DNA for the CDR3 is TGTGCCAGCAGCTTAGCGGGGACTAGCGGGAGTAGGGAGCAGTTCTTC.

This clonotype appeared many times. With a much larger clone just one base away, this may be a read error. This sequence joins TRBV11-2 and TRBJ2-1; D is ambiguous. The V gene lost 10 bases and the J gene lost 0 bases, with 16 bases spanning the gap. From germline, CDR1 is SGHAT and CDR2 FQNNGV. The CDR3 totals 15 residues. CDR3 DNA: TGTGCCATCTACGGACCCGAGAGCTCCTACAATGAGCAGTTCTTC. It translates to CAIYGPESSYNEQFF. Combining the CDR3 with reference TRBV11-2 and TRBJ2-1 gives the whole variable domain EAGVAQSPRYKIIEKRQSVAFWCNPISGHATLYWYQQILGQGPKLLIQFQNNGVVDDSQLPKDRFSAERLKGVDSTLKIQPAKLEDSAVYLCAIYGPESSYNEQFFGPGTRLTVL.

The rearrangement uses TRBV15 and TRBJ2-1; no definite D call. With 4 bases removed from V and 4 bases from J, the gap between germline ends came to 5 bases. CDR1 and CDR2 (germline): LNHNV, YYDKDF (reference sequence). The CDR3 contains 12 residues. In DNA, the CDR3 is TGTGCCACCAGCAATGGATACAATGAGCAGTTCTTC. Amino acid sequence: CATSNGYNEQFF.

This clonotype was seen a few times. The chain uses TRBV20-1 and TRBJ2-3, with 7 nucleotides matching TRBD2. V shed 2 bases and J 8 bases; nucleotides not matched to a gene: 4. The CDR3 has 12 residues. CDR1 is DFQATT and CDR2 is SNEGSKA in the germline V gene (reference sequence). The CDR3 DNA sequence: TGCAGTGCTAGAACGACTAGCAGTACGCAGTATTTT. The encoded protein is CSARTTSSTQYF.

There are many counts of this clonotype. The V and J genes are TRBV12-3 or TRBV12-4 and TRBJ1-1; no clear D. V was clipped by 5 bases and J by 0 bases, with 10 bases between them. The CDR3 sequence is 14 residues long. CDR3 residues: CASSPPGVNTEAFF. In DNA, the CDR3 is TGTGCCAGCAGTCCTCCGGGCGTGAACACTGAAGCTTTCTTT.

This sequence joins TRBV18 and TRBJ1-5; maybe TRBD1 (5 bases). Trimming removed 3 bases at V and 4 bases at J, with 10 bases between. The CDR3 extends over 14 amino acids. Germline CDR1 KGHSH, CDR2 LQKENI. In DNA, the CDR3 is TGTGCCAGCTCACCGGCCGGGACGAATCAGCCCCAGCATTTT. This gives the protein CASSPAGTNQPQHF.

The chain couples TRBV7-9 to TRBJ2-3; the D gene is possibly TRBD2 (5 bases). Looked up from germline, CDR1 is SEHNR and CDR2 is FQNEAQ (reference sequence). This CDR3 contains 13 residues. V was shortened by 5 bases and J by 7 bases, with 13 bases between the two germline ends. Written as DNA, the CDR3 is TGTGCCAGCAGCCACATTGAGGGAAATACGCAGTATTTT. This encodes CASSHIEGNTQYF.

This clonotype was found a few times. This chain uses TRBV24-1 with TRBJ1-2, with 10 bases identical to TRBD1. Trimming removed 4 bases from V and 6 bases from J; junction bases left unmatched: 7. The CDR3 covers 15 residues. Germline V gene lookup returns CDR1 KGHDR and CDR2 SFDVKD. The CDR3 region is CATSEPTGGVDGYTF. CDR3 in DNA: TGTGCCACCAGTGAACCGACAGGGGGCGTGGATGGCTACACCTTC.